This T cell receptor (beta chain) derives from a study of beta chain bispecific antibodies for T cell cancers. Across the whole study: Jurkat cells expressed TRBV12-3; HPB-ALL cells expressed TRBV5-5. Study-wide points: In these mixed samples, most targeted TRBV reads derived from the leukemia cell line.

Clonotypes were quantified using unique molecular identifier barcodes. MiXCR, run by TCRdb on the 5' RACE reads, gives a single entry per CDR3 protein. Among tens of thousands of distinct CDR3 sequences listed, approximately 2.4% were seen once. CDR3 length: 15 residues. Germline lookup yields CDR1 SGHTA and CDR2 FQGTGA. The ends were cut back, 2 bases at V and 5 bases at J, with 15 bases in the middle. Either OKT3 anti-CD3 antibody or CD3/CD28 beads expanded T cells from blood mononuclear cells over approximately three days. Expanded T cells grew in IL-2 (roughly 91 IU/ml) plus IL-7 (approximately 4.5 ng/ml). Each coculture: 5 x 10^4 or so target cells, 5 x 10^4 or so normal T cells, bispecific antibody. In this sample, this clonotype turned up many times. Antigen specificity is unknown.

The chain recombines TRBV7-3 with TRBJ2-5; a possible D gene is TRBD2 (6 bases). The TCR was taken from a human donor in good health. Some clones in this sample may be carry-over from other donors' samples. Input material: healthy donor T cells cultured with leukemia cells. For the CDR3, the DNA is TGTGCCAGCAGCTTAGGTGTCGGGAGTTTGGAGACCCAGTACTTC. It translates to CASSLGVGSLETQYF.